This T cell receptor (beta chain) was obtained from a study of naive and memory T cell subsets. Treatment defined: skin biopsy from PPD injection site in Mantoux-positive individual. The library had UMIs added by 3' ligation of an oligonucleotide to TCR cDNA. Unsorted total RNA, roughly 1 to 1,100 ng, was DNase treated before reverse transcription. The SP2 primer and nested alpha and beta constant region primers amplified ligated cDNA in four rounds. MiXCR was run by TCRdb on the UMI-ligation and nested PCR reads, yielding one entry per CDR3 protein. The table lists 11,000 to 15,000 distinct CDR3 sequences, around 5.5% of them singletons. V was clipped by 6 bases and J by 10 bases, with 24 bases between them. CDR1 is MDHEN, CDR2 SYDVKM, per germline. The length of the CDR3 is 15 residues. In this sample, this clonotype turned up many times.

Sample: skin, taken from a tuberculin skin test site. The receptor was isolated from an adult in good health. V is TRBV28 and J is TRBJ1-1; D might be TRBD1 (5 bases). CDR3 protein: CASSLVARGWRGAFF. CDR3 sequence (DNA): TGTGCCAGCAGCCTCGTAGCCCGGGGCTGGAGGGGAGCTTTCTTT.